A selection of T cell receptor beta chains follows, all from one sample in a study of CD8 T cells in ankylosing spondylitis. TCRdb recomputed calls from the 5' RACE reads with MiXCR, one row per CDR3 protein. Of 450,000 to 550,000 distinct CDR3 sequences listed, 5.3% are singletons. Input material: blood, either unsorted or a sorted T cell fraction (not recorded which). The receptors come from a male donor with ankylosing spondylitis. The conserved cysteine and the conserved F or W are not part of the CDR3 here. Each record gives: D gene, V gene, CDR3 protein. The D gene is left open where the match is weak.

NA,TRBV28,ASSLGLPSYGYT
NA,TRBV29-1,SVTGLYGYT
NA,TRBV15,ATSRIGTIDTQY
NA,TRBV2,ASRLGTSQYQETQY
NA,TRBV28,ASTTGGAPGTDTQY
NA,TRBV20-1,SAREGSKYEQY
TRBD2,TRBV6-5,ASSYDAPGLAVLNEQF
NA,TRBV4-3,ASSQEAWQEVQPQH
NA,TRBV7-2,ASSHSMNTGELF
NA,TRBV7-9,ASSLSHGTTGELF
TRBD1,TRBV29-1,SVVSGQGFADTQY
NA,TRBV10-3,AISDPGGQSSYNEQF
NA,TRBV10-3,AISESKAF
TRBD1,TRBV5-1,ASSSGSQGKETQY
NA,TRBV20-1,SAAYSALDQPQH
TRBD1,TRBV10-3,AIRNPGGTQY
TRBD2,TRBV7-2,ASGKLAGGNIQY
NA,TRBV4-1,ASSHPTRHAYNEQF
NA,TRBV27,ASTTGGEKGYT
TRBD1,TRBV2,ASSAQGQQTDTQY
NA,TRBV7-2,ASSRVGGQGQPQH
NA,TRBV5-1,ASSYRQGMSRETQY
NA,TRBV24-1,ATSDLNEGHEQF
TRBD1,TRBV30,AWRRDSVEAF
NA,TRBV3-1,ASSSTYRGRGTEAF
NA,TRBV7-9,ASSLRVYSEQF
NA,TRBV10-3,AISASKDGPEAF
TRBD1,TRBV28,ASSLQRTGNYGYT
NA,TRBV28,ASSSQGIQGSGYT
NA,TRBV9,ASSVGGREKLF
TRBD2,TRBV5-1,ASCPLAGAYNEQF
NA,TRBV7-9,ASSLANEQF
NA,TRBV28,ATFGTLSYEQY
NA,TRBV11-3,ASSLTVFGEQF
NA,TRBV29-1,SVVAVSYNEQF
NA,TRBV4-2,ASSPRRTQVSEAF
NA,TRBV7-2,ASSLRLGTDTQY
TRBD1,TRBV28,ASSPGTGGGPLH
NA,TRBV6-5,ASSYAGTLGETQY
NA,TRBV6-1,ASSKRQDYGYT
NA,TRBV4-2,AMSPELPGRTNEKLF
NA,TRBV5-4,ASSLLGANVLT
NA,TRBV18,ASSPDSGVLWANVLT
NA,TRBV5-1,ASSLGAADAYEQY
NA,TRBV5-1,ASRTQGQETQY
TRBD1,TRBV25-1,ASSEGTGRYNEQF
NA,TRBV6-5,ASSSADAHTEAF
TRBD2,TRBV12-3/TRBV12-4,ASSPLGGKDTQY